This paragraph reports one T cell receptor (beta chain). Its specificity is unknown. This specimen includes other DNA sequences encoding the same CDR3. In the PCR, 60 Vbeta and 13 Jbeta primers were used. Sequenced by immunoSEQ multiplex PCR; TCRdb stores in-frame clones only, minus some. The data contain more than 150,000 clones, roughly 80% of them singletons. The source of the sample is a study of cytomegalovirus exposure and HLA in healthy donors. The study's findings and limits: An assumption of roughly uniform sequencing depth across donors underlay the presence/absence analyses. A few V segments could not be told apart, such as TRBV6-2 and TRBV6-3, and were left out.

Germline V CDR1 and CDR2: KGHSH, LQKENI. The CDR3 consists of 13 residues. The ends lost 3 bases at V and 4 bases at J; junction bases unmatched: 0. The rearrangement uses TRBV18 and TRBJ1-1, with 9 bases matching TRBD1. The sequence came from a girl aged 10 to 17 in good health and CMV-seropositive. The specimen sequenced was PBMCs. This CDR3 reads CASSPTGGTEAFF. Written as DNA, the CDR3 is TGTGCCAGCTCACCGACAGGGGGCACTGAAGCTTTCTTT.